This TCR beta chain was recorded in a study of OX40 agonist ivuxolimab in advanced cancers. Profiling relied on immunoSEQ multiplex PCR, and the TCRdb table lists in-frame clones only, not all of them. The table records 45,000 to 65,000 clones, about 81% of them present only once. CDR3 length: 12 amino acids. Germline CDR1 MNHEY, CDR2 SMNVEV (reference sequence). Trimming shortened V by 0 bases and J by 15 bases, and 9 bases separated the two germline ends. The clonotype was recovered from an adult with an advanced solid tumor such as melanoma, head and neck, liver or kidney cancer. This specimen consisted of CD4+ or CD8+ T cells sorted from blood, obtained in a trial of the OX40 agonist ivuxolimab. The genes are TRBV27 and TRBJ1-6; perhaps TRBD1 as D (5 bases). CDR3 region: CASSLSEGVLHF. CDR3 nucleotide sequence: TGTGCCAGCAGTTTATCGGAAGGGGTCCTCCACTTT.